This T cell receptor (beta chain) originates from a study of blood T cell repertoires in COVID-19. As for the study in general: Samples taken during acute and convalescent COVID-19 were collected in the United States, Italy and Spain. T cells, B-cell-depleted T cells, or PBMCs provided the cDNA or gDNA that served as material.

Authors' analysis steps: It was from reference gene primer amplification that nucleated cell counts were estimated. Assay: immunoSEQ multiplex PCR; the TCRdb copy retains only in-frame clones and omits some. V and J calls and clone size come straight from that table; D and trimming were deduced from the DNA. The sample yields 150,000 to 200,000 clones, around four fifths seen once. What was sequenced was peripheral blood. The source of this sequence is a woman older than 75 with acute or convalescent COVID-19.

The CDR3 DNA sequence: TGTGCCAGCAGTTTATTGGGGACAGGGTACTCAGAAACCTTC. Protein sequence: CASSLLGTGYSETF. The chain is built from TRBV27 and TRBJ1-2, with 9 bases that match TRBD1. J gave up 14 bases and V 1 base, and 11 bases lay outside the gene matches. The CDR3 runs to 14 residues. CDR1 is MNHEY, CDR2 SMNVEV, per germline (reference sequence).